The source of this T cell receptor (beta chain) is a study of blood T cell repertoires in COVID-19. The wider study: Italy, Spain and the United States were the sources of the convalescent and acute COVID-19 samples. The analysed material was cDNA or gDNA that came from T cells, B-cell-depleted T cells, or PBMCs.

In this sample, this clone turned up once. The CDR3 totals 19 residues. Methods used by the authors: Nucleated cell counts were estimated from reference gene primer amplification. Repertoires were generated with immunoSEQ multiplex PCR, while TCRdb's copy carries only in-frame clones and drops some. The DNA gave D and trimming, while V, J and clone size come from that table. The sample has about 120,000 clones, approximately 85% seen once. The receptor's source is a man between 70 and 80 years old with acute or convalescent COVID-19. The sequenced sample was peripheral blood. The rearrangement joins TRBV12-2 to TRBJ2-5; the table's D call, TRBD2, was not checked against the DNA. TRBV12-2 is a known pseudogene. The CDR3 sequence: CASRLVGGEIKQWQETQYF. The CDR3 DNA follows: TGTGCAAGTCGCTTAGTAGGAGGGGAGATAAAGCAGTGGCAAGAGACCCAGTACTTC.